A single sample gave rise to the 14 T cell receptor beta chains below, sequenced in a study of cytomegalovirus exposure and HLA in healthy donors (dated by TCRdb to 2016 to 2017). Libraries were constructed by the immunoSEQ multiplex PCR assay. TCRdb's version of the immuneACCESS table is confined to in-frame rearrangements and falls short of the full clone set. An unresolved V gene accounts for under half of the shortfall where checked; the remainder is of unknown origin. For this sample the table gives about 98,000 clones, of which 87% were detected only once. The ten largest clones capture 3% to 4.5% of the sample. Sequencing input: PBMCs. These receptors all come from a woman aged 30 to 39 in good health and CMV-seronegative.

This chain connects TRBV10-1 to TRBJ2-5; TRBD2 matches at 14 bases. The length of the CDR3 is 14 residues. The germline V gene has CDR1 WNHNN and CDR2 SYGVQD (reference sequence). J gave up 6 bases and V 10 bases, and 7 bases lay outside the gene matches. CDR3 residues: CAIRGTSGRKTQYF. The DNA of the CDR3 is TGCGCCATCAGGGGGACTAGCGGGAGAAAGACCCAGTACTTC.

The rearrangement links TRBV5-1 to TRBJ2-1; D not resolved. The CDR3 totals 13 residues. The germline V gene encodes CDR1 SGHRS and CDR2 YFSETQ. V lost 2 bases and J 5 bases, leaving 8 bases between the germline ends. For the CDR3, the DNA is TGCGCCAGCAGCTTCGACTCTAACAATGAGCAGTTCTTC. This sequence encodes CASSFDSNNEQFF.

The chain carries TRBV5-4 and TRBJ1-1, with TRBD1 matching 9 bases. The CDR3 covers 15 residues. The V gene's germline CDR1 is SGHNT and CDR2 YYREEE (reference sequence). Losses at the gene ends were 5 bases for V and 5 bases for J; bases not matched to a gene: 10. The CDR3 DNA follows: TGTGCCAGCAGGCTAAGACAGGGGGAAAGAACTGAAGCTTTCTTT. Protein sequence: CASRLRQGERTEAFF.

The rearrangement links TRBV9 to TRBJ1-4; D is uncertain. The CDR3 length is 17 residues. Germline CDR1 and CDR2: SGDLS and YYNGEE. The V and J ends lost 3 bases and 0 bases respectively, with 15 bases between them. In DNA, the CDR3 is TGTGCCAGCAGCGCAAGCGGGAATGTCGCAACTAATGAAAAACTGTTTTTT. Protein sequence: CASSASGNVATNEKLFF.

The table lists this clone with a few counts. CDR3 sequence (DNA): TGTGCCAGCAGTCAGATGGAGGTTAATGAAAAACTGTTTTTT. Its protein is CASSQMEVNEKLFF. The chain combines TRBV28 with TRBJ1-4; D is unclear. V gave up 5 bases and J gave up 4 bases, with 11 bases separating them. The CDR3 extends over 14 amino acids. Germline lookup yields CDR1 MDHEN and CDR2 SYDVKM.

The rearrangement links TRBV5-1 to TRBJ2-2, with TRBD2 identical over 7 bases. J lost 1 base, V lost 6 bases, and 3 bases had no gene match. CDR3 length: 14 residues. Germline loops: CDR1 SGHRS, CDR2 YFSETQ. The CDR3 bases are TGCGCCAGCAAGGGACTACAGAACACCGGGGAGCTGTTTTTT. Residues: CASKGLQNTGELFF.

The J gene is TRBJ2-3, the V gene TRBV19, with TRBD2 matching over 8 bases. The germline V gene has CDR1 LNHDA and CDR2 SQIVND (reference sequence). The junction had 18 bases not matched to a gene; V was cut back by 0 bases and J by 1 base. The CDR3 extends over 21 amino acids. In DNA form, the CDR3 reads TGTGCCAGTAGTATAGACGGCGACGGGGGGGCCTTTCGTTCGGGCACAGATACGCAGTATTTT. It yields the protein CASSIDGDGGAFRSGTDTQYF.

CDR3 DNA sequence: TGTGCCAGCAGCTACGGTCGGGGGGGAGAAAAACTGTTTTTT. Translated: CASSYGRGGEKLFF. This chain uses TRBV7-9 with TRBJ1-4; the D gene is possibly TRBD1 (5 bases). The CDR3 has 14 amino acids. Germline CDR1 and CDR2: SEHNR and FQNEAQ (reference sequence). V lost 4 bases and J lost 8, with 14 bases in between. Filled out from reference TRBV7-9 and TRBJ1-4, the complete variable domain reads DTGVSQNPRHKITKRGQNVTFRCDPISEHNRLYWYRQTLGQGPEFLTYFQNEAQLEKSRLLSDRFSAERPKGSFSTLEIQRTEQGDSAMYLCASSYGRGGEKLFFGSGTQLSVL.

The rearrangement uses TRBV18 and TRBJ1-5, with D possibly TRBD1 on 5 matching bases. V gave up 3 bases and J gave up 4 bases, with 13 bases separating them. Germline V gene sequence: CDR1 KGHSH, CDR2 LQKENI. The CDR3 runs to 15 residues. CDR3 region: CASSPAGRGNQPQHF. In DNA form, the CDR3 reads TGTGCCAGCTCACCCGCAGGGAGGGGAAATCAGCCCCAGCATTTT.

J is TRBJ2-7 and V is TRBV7-2; 7 bases are a match to TRBD2. The germline gives CDR1 SGHTA, CDR2 FQGNSA. This CDR3 has 17 residues. The junction had 18 bases not matched to a gene; V was cut back by 8 bases and J by 2 bases. The CDR3 nucleotides are TGTGCCAGCTCGCGAGGGCGAGGCGGGGGATTAGCCTACGAGCAGTACTTC. Its translation is CASSRGRGGGLAYEQYF.

The V gene is TRBV2, the J gene TRBJ1-5; 7 nucleotides match TRBD1. This CDR3 comprises 15 residues. With V trimmed by 5 bases and J by 4 bases, 8 bases remained unmatched. The germline V gene has CDR1 SNHLY and CDR2 FYNNEI. CDR3 sequence: CASSRRQGANQPQHF. The DNA of the CDR3 is TGTGCCAGCAGTAGGCGACAGGGCGCAAATCAGCCCCAGCATTTT.

The rearrangement uses TRBV7-3 and TRBJ2-4; TRBD2 might be the D (6 bases). This CDR3 is built from 15 residues. Trimming stripped 4 bases from V and 4 bases from J, with 14 bases between. CDR1 is SGHTA, CDR2 FQGTGA, per germline. The CDR3 sequence is CASSSTGGGKNIQYF. In DNA form, the CDR3 reads TGTGCCAGCAGCTCCACCGGGGGTGGGAAAAACATTCAGTACTTC. The full variable domain, its missing parts supplied by reference TRBV7-3 and TRBJ2-4, is GAGVSQTPSNKVTEKGKYVELRCDPISGHTALYWYRQSLGQGPEFLIYFQGTGAADDSGLPNDRFFAVRPEGSVSTLKIQRTERGDSAVYLCASSSTGGGKNIQYFGAGTRLSVL.

The J gene is TRBJ1-4, the V gene TRBV7-3; 9 bases map to TRBD1. J lost 8 bases, V lost 5 bases, and 9 bases had no gene match. The CDR3 spans 15 residues. Germline V gene sequence: CDR1 SGHTA, CDR2 FQGTGA. The CDR3: CASSPGQGSGEKLFF. For the CDR3, the DNA is TGTGCCAGCAGCCCCGGACAGGGGTCTGGGGAAAAACTGTTTTTT.

The chain links TRBV23-1 to TRBJ2-6; 7 bases are shared with TRBD1. TRBV23-1 is treated as an ORF (open reading frame) with a function not yet certain. V lost 9 bases, J lost 4 bases, and 9 bases stayed unmatched. The CDR3 extends over 15 amino acids. CDR3 sequence: CARRGRFCGANVLTF. The DNA of the CDR3 is TGCGCCAGGAGGGGGCGTTTCTGCGGGGCCAACGTCCTGACTTTC.